Listed below are T cell receptor beta chains from one sample, sequenced in a study of shared clonotypes between healthy human individuals. Method: immunoSEQ multiplex PCR; TCRdb's copy keeps in-frame clones and lacks some. Of about 2 million clones listed, over 85% were seen once; the top ten hold roughly 1%. The sequenced material came from naive CD8+ T cells sorted from blood. All receptors come from a man between 18 and 29 years old in good health. CDR3s include the opening cysteine and the closing phenylalanine or tryptophan. A D gene is named only where the DNA matches it firmly. Clone size is stated in some rows and not others, as once, few, many or a class when expanded.

cdr3_nt cdr3_aa clone_size j_call v_call d_call
TGTGCCAGCAGCTCAAACAGGGGATACTACGAGCAGTACTTC CASSSNRGYYEQYF NA TRBJ2-7 TRBV27 TRBD1
TGTGCCAGCAGACGCCGGGCGGACTATAATTCACCCCTCCACTTT CASRRRADYNSPLHF NA TRBJ1-6 TRBV27 NA
TGTGCCAGCAGTGAAGCGCTAAATCCATCGGCAGATACGCAGTATTTT CASSEALNPSADTQYF NA TRBJ2-3 TRBV6-1 NA
TGTGCCAGCAGTGATTTTAGGTTCCACGAGCAGTACTTC CASSDFRFHEQYF once TRBJ2-7 TRBV6-1 NA
TGTGCCAGCAGCTTGGGACCCCACTCTGGGGCCAACGTCCTGACTTTC CASSLGPHSGANVLTF NA TRBJ2-6 TRBV13 NA
TGTGCCAGTAGTCCCCGGGGGGTCTACGAGCAGTACTTC CASSPRGVYEQYF NA TRBJ2-7 TRBV19 TRBD2
TGTGCCAGCAGTTTGGCCACAGGGAACCACGAGCAGTACTTC CASSLATGNHEQYF NA TRBJ2-7 TRBV27 NA
TGTGCCAGCAGTTTACTCCGGTCTTGGCAGGAGAACTCCTACGAGCAGTACTTC CASSLLRSWQENSYEQYF NA TRBJ2-7 TRBV28 NA
TGTGCCAGCAGTCTAGCGGGAGATTATGAGCAGTTCTTC CASSLAGDYEQFF NA TRBJ2-1 TRBV27 TRBD2
TGTGCCAGCAGCTTAGAAGCTGGGATGGGGGAGACCCAGTACTTC CASSLEAGMGETQYF NA TRBJ2-5 TRBV7-9 NA
TGCAGCATCATTGTGCCTGGGACAGGGGATGGCTACACCTTC CSIIVPGTGDGYTF NA TRBJ1-2 TRBV29-1 TRBD1
TGTGCTAGTGGTTTCTGGACAGAAGGCAATCAGCCCCAGCATTTT CASGFWTEGNQPQHF NA TRBJ1-5 TRBV12-5 NA
TGTGCCAGCAGCTTGGCTGGATCTAACTATGGCTACACCTTC CASSLAGSNYGYTF NA TRBJ1-2 TRBV5-6 NA
TGTGCCAGCAGTTACTCGATGGGCAGGGAAGCTTTCTTT CASSYSMGREAFF NA TRBJ1-1 TRBV6-5 NA
TGTGCCTGGAGTGCTAGGGGACAGGGCAATCAGCCCCAGCATTTT CAWSARGQGNQPQHF NA TRBJ1-5 TRBV30 TRBD1
TGTGCCAGCAGTTACGGGGAGACCCAGTACTTC CASSYGETQYF NA TRBJ2-5 TRBV6-1 NA